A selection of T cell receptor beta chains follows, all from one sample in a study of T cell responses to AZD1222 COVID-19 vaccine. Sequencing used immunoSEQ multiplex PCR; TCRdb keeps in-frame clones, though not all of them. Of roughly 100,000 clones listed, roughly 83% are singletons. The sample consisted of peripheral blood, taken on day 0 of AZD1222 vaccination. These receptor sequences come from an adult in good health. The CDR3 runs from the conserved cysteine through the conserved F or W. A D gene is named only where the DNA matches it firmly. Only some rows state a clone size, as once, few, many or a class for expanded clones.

CDR3aa: CASRGREHTEAFF
CDR3nt: TGTGCCAGCAGGGGGCGGGAGCACACTGAAGCTTTCTTT
d_gene: NA
j_gene: TRBJ1-1
v_gene: TRBV2
abundance: NA

CDR3aa: CASSLLAGGDYGYTF
CDR3nt: TGTGCCAGCAGTTTATTGGCAGGGGGCGACTATGGCTACACCTTC
d_gene: TRBD1
j_gene: TRBJ1-2
v_gene: TRBV27
abundance: NA

CDR3aa: CASSLRDDGYTF
CDR3nt: TGTGCCAGCAGCCTGCGTGATGATGGCTACACCTTC
d_gene: NA
j_gene: TRBJ1-2
v_gene: TRBV4-2
abundance: few

CDR3aa: CASSLAGGTEAFF
CDR3nt: TGTGCCAGCAGTCTGGCGGGAGGGACTGAAGCTTTCTTT
d_gene: NA
j_gene: TRBJ1-1
v_gene: TRBV2
abundance: once

CDR3aa: CASSLSISGRNEQFF
CDR3nt: TGTGCCAGCAGTTTATCGATTTCTGGGAGGAATGAGCAGTTCTTC
d_gene: NA
j_gene: TRBJ2-1
v_gene: TRBV27
abundance: once

CDR3aa: CASSLEAGAEYNEQFF
CDR3nt: TGTGCCAGCAGCTTAGAAGCGGGAGCGGAGTACAATGAGCAGTTCTTC
d_gene: TRBD2
j_gene: TRBJ2-1
v_gene: TRBV13
abundance: NA

CDR3aa: CASSFSGKRGRETQYF
CDR3nt: TGTGCCAGCAGTTTTAGCGGGAAGCGGGGTAGAGAGACCCAGTACTTC
d_gene: TRBD2
j_gene: TRBJ2-5
v_gene: TRBV28
abundance: NA

CDR3aa: CASTLGESYEQYF
CDR3nt: TGTGCCAGTACCTTGGGGGAATCCTACGAGCAGTACTTC
d_gene: NA
j_gene: TRBJ2-7
v_gene: TRBV19
abundance: NA

CDR3aa: CASSLGTVGNTIYF
CDR3nt: TGCGCCAGCAGCTTGGGGACAGTTGGAAACACCATATATTTT
d_gene: NA
j_gene: TRBJ1-3
v_gene: TRBV5-1
abundance: NA

CDR3aa: CASGRGGPGQETQYF
CDR3nt: TGTGCTAGTGGGCGCGGGGGGCCTGGACAAGAGACCCAGTACTTC
d_gene: TRBD2
j_gene: TRBJ2-5
v_gene: TRBV12-5
abundance: NA

CDR3aa: CASSRGTSGRNDEQFF
CDR3nt: TGCGCCAGCAGCCGTGGGACTAGCGGCCGGAACGATGAGCAGTTCTTC
d_gene: TRBD2
j_gene: TRBJ2-1
v_gene: TRBV10-1
abundance: NA

CDR3aa: CASSRYGEWETQYF
CDR3nt: TGTGCCAGCAGCCGTTATGGAGAATGGGAGACCCAGTACTTC
d_gene: NA
j_gene: TRBJ2-5
v_gene: TRBV28
abundance: NA

CDR3aa: CASSLAAGSEQFF
CDR3nt: TGTGCCAGCAGTTTAGCGGCAGGGAGTGAGCAGTTCTTC
d_gene: NA
j_gene: TRBJ2-1
v_gene: TRBV12-3/TRBV12-4
abundance: NA

CDR3aa: CASSQRGVSTDTQYF
CDR3nt: TGCGCCAGCAGCCAACGGGGGGTTAGCACAGATACGCAGTATTTT
d_gene: TRBD2
j_gene: TRBJ2-3
v_gene: TRBV10-2
abundance: NA

CDR3aa: CASSLGTVTGELFF
CDR3nt: TGTGCCAGCAGTTTAGGGACAGTAACCGGGGAGCTGTTTTTT
d_gene: TRBD1
j_gene: TRBJ2-2
v_gene: TRBV27
abundance: NA

CDR3aa: CASSITGMRFYF
CDR3nt: TGTGCCAGTAGTATCACCGGGATGCGCTTCTACTTC
d_gene: NA
j_gene: TRBJ2-4
v_gene: TRBV19
abundance: NA

CDR3aa: CSVATGTSNQPQHF
CDR3nt: TGCAGCGTTGCGACAGGGACTAGCAATCAGCCCCAGCATTTT
d_gene: TRBD1
j_gene: TRBJ1-5
v_gene: TRBV29-1
abundance: NA

CDR3aa: CATSPGQGANEQFF
CDR3nt: TGTGCCACCAGTCCGGGACAGGGGGCGAATGAGCAGTTCTTC
d_gene: TRBD1
j_gene: TRBJ2-1
v_gene: TRBV24-1
abundance: NA

CDR3aa: CATSRELERTNEKLFF
CDR3nt: TGTGCCACCAGCAGAGAATTGGAAAGGACTAATGAAAAACTGTTTTTT
d_gene: NA
j_gene: TRBJ1-4
v_gene: TRBV15
abundance: NA

CDR3aa: CASSPESNQPQHF
CDR3nt: TGTGCCAGCAGTCCGGAATCCAATCAGCCCCAGCATTTT
d_gene: NA
j_gene: TRBJ1-5
v_gene: TRBV27
abundance: NA

CDR3aa: CASSLGTVRSGNTIYF
CDR3nt: TGTGCCAGCAGCTTAGGCACAGTCCGCTCTGGAAACACCATATATTTT
d_gene: NA
j_gene: TRBJ1-3
v_gene: TRBV7-2
abundance: NA

CDR3aa: CASSIGTGFNQPQHF
CDR3nt: TGTGCCAGTAGTATAGGGACAGGGTTCAATCAGCCCCAGCATTTT
d_gene: TRBD1
j_gene: TRBJ1-5
v_gene: TRBV19
abundance: NA

CDR3aa: CASSPYGQAGELFF
CDR3nt: TGTGCCAGCAGCCCCTACGGACAAGCAGGGGAGCTGTTTTTT
d_gene: NA
j_gene: TRBJ2-2
v_gene: TRBV5-6
abundance: NA

CDR3aa: CASGIGRAAYNEQFF
CDR3nt: TGTGCCAGCGGAATCGGGAGGGCCGCCTACAATGAGCAGTTCTTC
d_gene: TRBD2
j_gene: TRBJ2-1
v_gene: TRBV9
abundance: few

CDR3aa: CASTSPVVDRSYGYTF
CDR3nt: TGTGCCAGCACCTCACCGGTCGTAGACAGGAGCTATGGCTACACCTTC
d_gene: NA
j_gene: TRBJ1-2
v_gene: TRBV5-6
abundance: NA

CDR3aa: CANRVGKNTEAFF
CDR3nt: TGTGCCAACAGGGTTGGGAAGAACACTGAAGCTTTCTTT
d_gene: NA
j_gene: TRBJ1-1
v_gene: TRBV12-3/TRBV12-4
abundance: NA

CDR3aa: CASSIPGGPGNEQFF
CDR3nt: TGTGCCAGCAGCATCCCCGGGGGGCCAGGCAATGAGCAGTTCTTC
d_gene: NA
j_gene: TRBJ2-1
v_gene: TRBV14
abundance: NA

CDR3aa: CASSLSLRGYQETQYF
CDR3nt: TGCGCCAGCAGCTTGAGTCTCAGGGGGTACCAAGAGACCCAGTACTTC
d_gene: TRBD1
j_gene: TRBJ2-5
v_gene: TRBV5-1
abundance: NA

CDR3aa: CATSAAGLTEAFF
CDR3nt: TGTGCCACCAGTGCAGCAGGACTTACTGAAGCTTTCTTT
d_gene: NA
j_gene: TRBJ1-1
v_gene: TRBV24-1
abundance: once

CDR3aa: CASSTGRNTGELFF
CDR3nt: TGTGCCAGCAGCACGGGACGAAACACCGGGGAGCTGTTTTTT
d_gene: NA
j_gene: TRBJ2-2
v_gene: TRBV11-2
abundance: few

CDR3aa: CAWNRGPGTGELFF
CDR3nt: TGTGCCTGGAACAGGGGGCCGGGCACCGGGGAGCTGTTTTTT
d_gene: TRBD1
j_gene: TRBJ2-2
v_gene: TRBV30
abundance: NA

CDR3aa: CASSLVNRGDNQPQHF
CDR3nt: TGTGCCAGCAGCTTAGTTAACAGGGGGGACAATCAGCCCCAGCATTTT
d_gene: TRBD1
j_gene: TRBJ1-5
v_gene: TRBV13
abundance: NA

CDR3aa: CASRPGQGNTEAFF
CDR3nt: TGTGCCAGCAGGCCAGGACAGGGGAACACTGAAGCTTTCTTT
d_gene: TRBD1
j_gene: TRBJ1-1
v_gene: TRBV2
abundance: NA

CDR3aa: CASSGTGNNYGYTF
CDR3nt: TGTGCCAGCAGTGGGACAGGGAATAACTATGGCTACACCTTC
d_gene: TRBD1
j_gene: TRBJ1-2
v_gene: TRBV25-1
abundance: NA

CDR3aa: CASSYGLGRINYGYTF
CDR3nt: TGTGCCAGCAGTTACGGTCTCGGCAGAATTAACTATGGCTACACCTTC
d_gene: NA
j_gene: TRBJ1-2
v_gene: TRBV6-2/TRBV6-3
abundance: NA

CDR3aa: CASSRQQGTSTNEKLFF
CDR3nt: TGTGCCAGCAGCCGACAACAGGGGACCTCAACTAATGAAAAACTGTTTTTT
d_gene: TRBD1
j_gene: TRBJ1-4
v_gene: TRBV4-2
abundance: NA

CDR3aa: CASSLREETQYF
CDR3nt: TGTGCCAGCTCACTCAGGGAAGAGACCCAGTACTTC
d_gene: NA
j_gene: TRBJ2-5
v_gene: TRBV18
abundance: NA

CDR3aa: CASSDEGATEAFF
CDR3nt: TGTGCCAGCAGTGACGAAGGGGCCACTGAAGCTTTCTTT
d_gene: NA
j_gene: TRBJ1-1
v_gene: TRBV2
abundance: NA

CDR3aa: CASSLEGGLANEKLFF
CDR3nt: TGCGCCAGCAGCTTGGAAGGGGGTTTGGCTAATGAAAAACTGTTTTTT
d_gene: NA
j_gene: TRBJ1-4
v_gene: TRBV5-1
abundance: NA

CDR3aa: CASSPTDRQGYNEQFF
CDR3nt: TGTGCCAGCAGCCCAACGGACAGGCAAGGTTACAATGAGCAGTTCTTC
d_gene: TRBD1
j_gene: TRBJ2-1
v_gene: TRBV3-1/TRBV3-2
abundance: NA

CDR3aa: CASKPALQLYNEQFF
CDR3nt: TGTGCCAGTAAGCCGGCCCTACAACTGTACAATGAGCAGTTCTTC
d_gene: NA
j_gene: TRBJ2-1
v_gene: TRBV19
abundance: NA

CDR3aa: CASSKSLAGSYEQYF
CDR3nt: TGTGCCAGCAGTAAATCACTAGCGGGAAGCTACGAGCAGTACTTC
d_gene: TRBD2
j_gene: TRBJ2-7
v_gene: TRBV6-2/TRBV6-3
abundance: few

CDR3aa: CASSRDRGRSDRNSPLHF
CDR3nt: TGTGCCAGCAGCCGTGACAGGGGGCGTTCGGACCGTAATTCACCCCTCCACTTT
d_gene: TRBD1
j_gene: TRBJ1-6
v_gene: TRBV14
abundance: NA

CDR3aa: CASSLPGGSTYGYTF
CDR3nt: TGTGCCAGCAGCTTACCGGGGGGCAGCACCTATGGCTACACCTTC
d_gene: NA
j_gene: TRBJ1-2
v_gene: TRBV5-4
abundance: NA

CDR3aa: CASSLVRPGELFF
CDR3nt: TGTGCCAGCAGCTTAGTTCGGCCTGGGGAGCTGTTTTTT
d_gene: NA
j_gene: TRBJ2-2
v_gene: TRBV7-9
abundance: NA

CDR3aa: CASSAGTEYGYTF
CDR3nt: TGTGCCAGCAGTGCCGGGACGGAGTATGGCTACACCTTC
d_gene: NA
j_gene: TRBJ1-2
v_gene: TRBV6-2/TRBV6-3
abundance: NA

CDR3aa: CASSLGFGSPNTEAFF
CDR3nt: TGTGCCAGCAGCTTAGGTTTCGGCAGCCCGAACACTGAAGCTTTCTTT
d_gene: NA
j_gene: TRBJ1-1
v_gene: TRBV11-3
abundance: few

CDR3aa: CASSSTGTTHDPTNTEAFF
CDR3nt: TGCGCCAGCAGCTCCACCGGGACCACACACGACCCGACGAACACTGAAGCTTTCTTT
d_gene: NA
j_gene: TRBJ1-1
v_gene: TRBV5-1
abundance: once